This T cell receptor (beta chain) was profiled in a study of a mutant IDH1 vaccine in newly diagnosed glioma. Overall study context: Commencement of vaccination occurred 4-6 weeks following radiotherapy alone, or concurrently with temozolomide cycles.

General study points: Vaccination elicited immune responses in approximately 92% of patients.

Data came from immunoSEQ multiplex PCR; TCRdb stores just in-frame clones and leaves some out. The sample gives some 80,000 clones, 75% to 90% of which show up once; approximately 0.8% is in the top ten. The time point: week 23, last vaccination. Mutant IDH1 20-mer peptide, at 300 ug, made up each vaccine dose, with topical imiquimod. A remark on this clone: Its specificity is not known.

Germline V gene lookup returns CDR1 MNHEY and CDR2 SMNVEV (reference sequence). V lost 6 bases and J lost 0, with 12 bases in between. This CDR3 has 15 amino acids. The gene calls are TRBV27 and TRBJ2-4, with a weak D call TRBD2 (5 bases). Source: PBMCs, taken from a glioma patient whose treatment included an IDH1 peptide vaccine. The TCR comes from a woman in her forties or fifties with glioma. The CDR3: CASRRAGLAKNIQYF. The CDR3 coding sequence is TGTGCCAGCAGGCGGGCGGGCCTAGCCAAAAACATTCAGTACTTC.